The entry that follows covers one TCR beta chain sequence. Per the study methods: Amplification from reference gene primers served as the basis for estimated nucleated cell counts. Data came from immunoSEQ multiplex PCR; TCRdb stores just in-frame clones and leaves some out. The V and J calls and clone size were taken over from that table, and D and trimming were inferred from the DNA. The sample gives 90,000 to 120,000 clones, over 60% of which show up once; roughly 4% is in the top ten. The sample belongs to a study of blood T cell repertoires in COVID-19. Turning to the study itself: Italy, Spain and the United States were the sources of the convalescent and acute COVID-19 samples. Sources were T cells, B-cell-depleted T cells, or PBMCs; the material itself was cDNA or gDNA.

V lost 4 bases, J lost 9 bases, and 16 bases lay in between. This CDR3 region has 14 residues. Germline V gene lookup returns CDR1 WNHNN and CDR2 SYGVQD (reference sequence). Sequencing used peripheral blood. The source is a man between 65 and 79 years old with acute or convalescent COVID-19. The rearrangement links TRBV10-1 to TRBJ2-1; D might be TRBD2 (6 bases). CDR3 region: CASSGGGDWGEQFF. CDR3 bases: TGCGCCAGCAGTGGCGGAGGGGATTGGGGTGAGCAGTTCTTC.